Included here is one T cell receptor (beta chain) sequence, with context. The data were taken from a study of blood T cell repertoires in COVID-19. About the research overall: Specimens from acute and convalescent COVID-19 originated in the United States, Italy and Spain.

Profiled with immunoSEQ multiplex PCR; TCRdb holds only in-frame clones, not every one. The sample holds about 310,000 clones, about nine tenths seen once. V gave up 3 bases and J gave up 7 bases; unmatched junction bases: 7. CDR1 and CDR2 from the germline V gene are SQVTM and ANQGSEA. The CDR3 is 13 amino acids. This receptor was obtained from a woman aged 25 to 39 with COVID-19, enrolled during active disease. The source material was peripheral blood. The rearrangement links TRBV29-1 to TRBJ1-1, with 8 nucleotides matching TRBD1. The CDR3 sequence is CSVEGRGLLEAFF. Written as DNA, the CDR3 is TGCAGCGTTGAGGGCAGGGGGCTACTTGAAGCTTTCTTT.